This T cell receptor beta chain was sequenced in a study of T cell changes during pregnancy in multiple sclerosis. Using immunoSEQ multiplex PCR, the repertoire was profiled, and TCRdb retains in-frame clones only, with some absent. The sample yields 35,000 to 40,000 clones, about 95% seen once. The CDR3 has 13 residues. Germline V gene sequence: CDR1 LNHNV, CDR2 YYDKDF (reference sequence). V was pared by 6 bases and J by 5 bases, with 13 bases between. This clonotype originated in a female donor with multiple sclerosis, enrolled in a pregnancy study. The sequenced sample was CD4+ T cells from peripheral blood mononuclear cells, obtained in the second trimester of pregnancy. The J gene is TRBJ1-2, the V gene TRBV15; weak D call: TRBD1 (6 bases). CDR3 protein: CATSSDRLYGYTF. DNA for the CDR3: TGTGCCACCAGTAGCGACAGGTTATATGGCTACACCTTC.